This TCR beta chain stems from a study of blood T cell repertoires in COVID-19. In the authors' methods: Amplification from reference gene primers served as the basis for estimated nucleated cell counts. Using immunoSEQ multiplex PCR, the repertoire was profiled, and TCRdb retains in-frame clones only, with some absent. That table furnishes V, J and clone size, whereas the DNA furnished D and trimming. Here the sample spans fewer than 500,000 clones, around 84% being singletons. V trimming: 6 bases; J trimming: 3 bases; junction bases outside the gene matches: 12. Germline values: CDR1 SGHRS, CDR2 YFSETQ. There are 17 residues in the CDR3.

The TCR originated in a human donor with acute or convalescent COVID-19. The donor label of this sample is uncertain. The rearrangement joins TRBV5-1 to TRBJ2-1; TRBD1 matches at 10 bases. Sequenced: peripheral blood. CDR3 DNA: TGCGCCAGCACCGGGACAGGGGTCAGTTGGGGCTACAATGAGCAGTTCTTC. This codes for CASTGTGVSWGYNEQFF.